The text below deals with one TCR beta chain. What it recognizes is unknown. The table came from immunoSEQ multiplex PCR; TCRdb's copy has only in-frame clones and leaves some out. The sample has about 55,000 clones; more than 80% are singletons. V was shortened by 3 bases and J by 3 bases, with 18 bases between the two germline ends. This CDR3 spans 16 amino acids. Germline V gene data show CDR1 as KGHSH and CDR2 as LQKENI. The data are from a study of cytomegalovirus exposure and HLA in healthy donors. General study points: Specific recognition of CMV antigens was confirmed in vitro for a few chains (all CMV-associated). Some TCR beta chains (more than 150 of them) were listed as cytomegalovirus-associated. TCR sequences were mostly rare, though some public TCRs occurred in many donors.

Sample: PBMCs. V usage is TRBV18 and J usage is TRBJ2-7; tentative D call: TRBD2 (5 bases). This TCR was sampled from a man aged 18-30 years in good health and CMV-seronegative. CDR3 sequence reads: CASSPAGFGLYYEQYF. The CDR3 DNA follows: TGTGCCAGCTCACCCGCGGGTTTTGGACTCTACTACGAGCAGTACTTC.